This T cell receptor beta chain was identified in a study of blood T cell repertoires in COVID-19. In the study overall: The United States, Italy and Spain supplied acute and convalescent COVID-19 samples. PBMCs, B-cell-depleted T cells, or T cells provided the cDNA or gDNA that made up the material.

The table came from immunoSEQ multiplex PCR; TCRdb's copy has only in-frame clones and leaves some out. The sample includes approximately 150,000 clones, approximately 84% of them seen just once. The CDR3 covers 16 residues. Germline assignment: CDR1 SGHRS and CDR2 YFSETQ. The ends were cut back, 2 bases at V and 1 base at J, with 12 bases in the middle. What was sequenced was peripheral blood. This clonotype was obtained from a human donor with acute or convalescent COVID-19. The donor label of this sample is uncertain. This chain joins TRBV5-1 and TRBJ2-2, with a tentative D call TRBD1 (5 bases). The CDR3 here is CASSLQALGNTGELFF. In DNA form, the CDR3 reads TGCGCCAGCAGCTTACAGGCGTTGGGGAACACCGGGGAGCTGTTTTTT.